This section outlines one T cell receptor (beta chain) sequence together with its context. The library labeled individual cDNA molecules by adding unique molecular identifiers to them. One entry per CDR3 protein, called by TCRdb with MiXCR from the RACE reads. Of 300,000 to 400,000 distinct CDR3 sequences listed, 6% to 8.5% were seen once; the top ten hold roughly 8%. The data belong to a study of human T cells and chemical hapten exposure. Turning to the study itself: Reading of the patch tests, which applied 0.01% DPC to the upper back, occurred at 6 days.

The CDR3 loop spans 17 amino acids. Germline lookup yields CDR1 KGHSH and CDR2 LQKENI. V lost 3 bases, J lost 0 bases, and 12 bases lay in between. Sample time point: patch test 1, 2 weeks after DPC sensitization. Sample treatment: therapeutic diphenylcyclopropenone sensitization with weekly scalp DPC. Alopecia patients deemed DPC-suitable, aged 18 to 70, excluding pregnancy. This material consisted of whole blood, taken in connection with sensitization to the hapten diphenylcyclopropenone (DPC). The sequence derives from a woman between 18 and 29 years old with alopecia areata. Some clones in this sample may be carry-over from other donors' samples. The chain combines TRBV18 with TRBJ2-6, with TRBD2 as a possible D gene (5 bases). CDR3 region: CASSPFTGSSGANVLTF. The CDR3 region has the DNA TGTGCCAGCTCACCTTTCACGGGGAGCTCTGGGGCCAACGTCCTGACTTTC. The full variable domain, its missing parts supplied by reference TRBV18 and TRBJ2-6, is NAGVMQNPRHLVRRRGQEARLRCSPMKGHSHVYWYRQLPEEGLKFMVYLQKENIIDESGMPKERFSAEFPKEGPSILRIQQVVRGDSAAYFCASSPFTGSSGANVLTFGAGSRLTVL.